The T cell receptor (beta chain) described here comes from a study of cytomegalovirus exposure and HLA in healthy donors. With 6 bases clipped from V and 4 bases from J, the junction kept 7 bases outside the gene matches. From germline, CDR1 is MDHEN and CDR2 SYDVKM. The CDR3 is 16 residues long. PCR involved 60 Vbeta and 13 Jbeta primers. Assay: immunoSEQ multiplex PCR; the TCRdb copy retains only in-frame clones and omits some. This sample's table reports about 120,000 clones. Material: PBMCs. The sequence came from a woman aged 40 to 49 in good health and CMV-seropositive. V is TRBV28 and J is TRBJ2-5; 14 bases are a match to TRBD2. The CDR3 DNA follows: TGTGCCAGCAGGCCGACTAGCGGGAGGGGGAGAGAGACCCAGTACTTC. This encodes CASRPTSGRGRETQYF.